These 7 T cell receptor beta chains came from one sample sequenced in a study of shared clonotypes between healthy human individuals. Clones were sequenced by immunoSEQ multiplex PCR, and TCRdb holds only the in-frame ones, with some missing. The table lists about 2.3 million clones, 92% of them singletons, with roughly 0.34% in the top ten. Sequencing was performed on naive CD4+ T cells from PBMCs. Subset denoted: CD45RA+ positively selected. Receptor source: a man between 18 and 35 years old in good health. Some clones in this sample may be carry-over from other donors' samples.

This clone was picked up one time. The CDR3 protein is CASSRRTANTEAFF. CDR3 in DNA: TGTGCCAGCAGCCGACGGACAGCCAACACTGAAGCTTTCTTT. This chain uses TRBV4-2 with TRBJ1-1; perhaps TRBD1 as D (6 bases). Germline V gene lookup returns CDR1 LGHNA and CDR2 YNFKEQ. The CDR3 contains 14 residues. Deletions cut 4 bases from V and 2 bases from J, with 11 bases between.

This chain links TRBV28 with TRBJ1-2, with D maybe TRBD1 (6 bases). CDR1 and CDR2 from the germline V gene are MDHEN and SYDVKM. The CDR3 extends over 14 amino acids. V was trimmed by 7 bases and J by 8 bases, leaving 20 bases between them. CDR3 sequence (DNA): TGTGCCAGCACCAGTTCGGGGGCGCCGGGGGGCTACACCTTC. Translated: CASTSSGAPGGYTF.

The chain has TRBV2 and TRBJ1-5; tentative D call: TRBD1 (5 bases). Looked up from germline, CDR1 is SNHLY and CDR2 is FYNNEI. Trimming took off 4 bases at V and 5 bases at J, with 12 bases between the two ends. The CDR3 covers 14 residues. The CDR3 sequence: CASSVDGTDQPQHF. The CDR3 DNA is TGTGCCAGCAGTGTGGACGGGACGGATCAGCCCCAGCATTTT. The full variable domain, its missing parts supplied by reference TRBV2 and TRBJ1-5, is EPEVTQTPSHQVTQMGQEVILRCVPISNHLYFYWYRQILGQKVEFLVSFYNNEISEKSEIFDDQFSVERPDGSNFTLKIRSTKLEDSAMYFCASSVDGTDQPQHFGDGTRLSIL.

V gene TRBV28 combines with J gene TRBJ2-3; 7 positions agree with TRBD2. The CDR3 covers 18 residues. Trimming took 3 bases from V and 0 from J; bases not matched to a gene: 12. The V gene's germline CDR1 is MDHEN and CDR2 SYDVKM. The DNA for the CDR3 is TGTGCCAGCAGTTTCGGGGGGAGCGGAGACACTAGCACAGATACGCAGTATTTT. Translation: CASSFGGSGDTSTDTQYF.

The gene calls are TRBV7-2 and TRBJ2-3; a weak D match, TRBD2 (5 bases). V was trimmed by 1 base and J by 4 bases, leaving 18 bases between them. The CDR3 contains 17 residues. CDR1 and CDR2 (germline): SGHTA, FQGNSA. The CDR3 bases are TGTGCCAGCAGCTTAGTCGCTCCCGAGGGCTATTCAGATACGCAGTATTTT. It translates to CASSLVAPEGYSDTQYF.

Here the CDR3 reads CASKVGGANTEAFF. Written as DNA, the CDR3 is TGTGCCAGCAAAGTGGGTGGCGCGAACACTGAAGCTTTCTTT. The chain links TRBV28 to TRBJ1-1; unclear D gene. Deletions cut 7 bases from V and 1 base from J, with 13 bases between. Germline values: CDR1 MDHEN, CDR2 SYDVKM. The CDR3 runs to 14 residues.

The rearrangement links TRBV19 to TRBJ1-2; TRBD1 is a possible D gene (6 bases). CDR1 is LNHDA, CDR2 SQIVND, per germline (reference sequence). V lost 3 bases to trimming and J lost 7 bases, with 15 bases between them. This CDR3 has 14 residues. The CDR3, as DNA: TGTGCCAGTAGTATTAATGCAGGGGTGATTGGCTACACCTTC. It codes for CASSINAGVIGYTF.